Listed below are T cell receptor beta chains from one sample, sequenced in a study of blood T cells in healthy people across ages. Each CDR3 protein gets one entry after TCRdb re-called the 5' RACE reads with MiXCR. The repertoire holds approximately 900,000 distinct CDR3 sequences, about 44% seen once, with around an eighth in the top ten. The sample consisted of blood. These receptors originate from a young man in good health. Both conserved end residues are part of each CDR3. The D gene is left open where the match is weak. A clone size is listed for some rows: how often the clone was seen (once, few, many), or a class if it is expanded.

D	V	J	size	CDR3	DNA
NA	TRBV10-3	TRBJ2-3	NA	CAISESSFTDTQYF	TGTGCCATCAGTGAGTCCTCTTTCACAGATACGCAGTATTTT
NA	TRBV10-3	TRBJ2-5	NA	CAIRTVIEETQYF	TGTGCCATCCGGACAGTGATCGAAGAGACCCAGTACTTC
TRBD2	TRBV5-4	TRBJ2-3	NA	CASSGKTSEQDTQYF	TGTGCCAGCAGCGGAAAGACTAGCGAGCAAGATACGCAGTATTTT
NA	TRBV6-2/TRBV6-3	TRBJ1-1	NA	CASTQLNTEAFF	TGTGCCAGCACTCAACTAAACACTGAAGCTTTCTTT
NA	TRBV6-2/TRBV6-3	TRBJ1-1	once	CASSALTTTAEAFF	TGTGCCAGCAGTGCTTTAACTACGACGGCTGAAGCTTTCTTT
NA	TRBV29-1	TRBJ2-3	few	CSVVPAVTDTQYF	TGCAGCGTTGTGCCCGCTGTCACAGATACGCAGTATTTT
NA	TRBV29-1	TRBJ2-4	NA	CSVGEAVLAKNIQYF	TGCAGCGTTGGGGAGGCGGTTCTAGCCAAAAACATTCAGTACTTC
NA	TRBV14	TRBJ2-7	NA	CASSQEIRAEQYF	TGTGCCAGCAGCCAAGAGATCAGGGCCGAGCAGTACTTC
NA	TRBV12-3/TRBV12-4	TRBJ1-5	NA	CASSPIPAGTNQPQHF	TGTGCCAGCAGTCCAATCCCGGCAGGGACGAATCAGCCCCAGCATTTT
TRBD2	TRBV28	TRBJ2-7	few	CASSPSYAGGPGEQYF	TGTGCCAGCAGTCCCAGTTACGCGGGGGGGCCGGGCGAGCAGTACTTC
NA	TRBV7-2	TRBJ2-1	NA	CASSNRDGEQFF	TGTGCCAGCAGCAACAGGGATGGTGAGCAGTTCTTC
NA	TRBV4-1	TRBJ1-3	NA	CASSQQDSGNTIYF	TGCGCCAGCAGCCAACAAGACTCCGGAAACACCATATATTTT
NA	TRBV14	TRBJ2-1	NA	CASSHSGAGYNEQFF	TGTGCCAGCAGCCACTCCGGGGCGGGATACAATGAGCAGTTCTTC
TRBD2	TRBV4-3	TRBJ2-3	few	CASSQGSSGGAADTQYF	TGCGCCAGCAGCCAAGGAAGTAGCGGGGGGGCTGCAGATACGCAGTATTTT
NA	TRBV4-3	TRBJ2-1	many	CASSQTRYSYNEQFF	TGCGCCAGCAGCCAGACCCGTTACTCCTACAATGAGCAGTTCTTC
NA	TRBV28	TRBJ2-3	NA	CASSPLGQGTTDTQYF	TGTGCCAGCAGTCCCCTCGGGCAGGGAACCACAGATACGCAGTATTTT
TRBD1	TRBV28	TRBJ2-6	many	CASSPGTGGGGANVLTF	TGTGCCAGCAGCCCCGGGACAGGGGGCGGTGGGGCCAACGTCCTGACTTTC
TRBD2	TRBV7-2	TRBJ2-3	NA	CASSLRLAGAADTQYF	TGTGCCAGCAGCTTACGTCTAGCGGGGGCTGCAGATACGCAGTATTTT
NA	TRBV7-9	TRBJ1-2	NA	CASSYQADGYTF	TGTGCCAGCAGCTACCAGGCGGATGGCTACACCTTC
NA	TRBV3-1	TRBJ1-1	NA	CASSPGRGVNTEAFF	TGTGCCAGCAGCCCGGGGCGAGGGGTTAACACTGAAGCTTTCTTT
NA	TRBV3-1	TRBJ2-5	few	CASSQDAGETQYF	TGTGCCAGCAGCCAAGACGCGGGAGAGACCCAGTACTTC
TRBD1	TRBV30	TRBJ1-5	few	CAWSTGQGAQPQHF	TGTGCCTGGAGTACTGGACAGGGGGCCCAGCCCCAGCATTTT
NA	TRBV5-6	TRBJ2-5	NA	CASSEDTNPSETQYF	TGTGCCAGCAGCGAAGATACTAATCCGTCCGAGACCCAGTACTTC
NA	TRBV6-5	TRBJ2-7	NA	CASSSPPAPEQYF	TGTGCCAGCAGTTCCCCCCCAGCTCCCGAGCAGTACTTC
NA	TRBV20-1	TRBJ2-5	NA	CSAVEYQETQYF	TGCAGTGCTGTAGAGTACCAAGAGACCCAGTACTTC
TRBD2	TRBV20-1	TRBJ2-5	NA	CSANQGLAQETQYF	TGCAGTGCTAACCAGGGACTAGCCCAAGAGACCCAGTACTTC
TRBD2	TRBV11-2	TRBJ2-1	NA	CTSSLAGLANNEQFF	TGTACCAGCAGCTTAGCGGGACTAGCAAACAATGAGCAGTTCTTC
NA	TRBV28	TRBJ1-6	NA	CASRFLNSFGQSPLHF	TGTGCCAGCAGGTTCTTGAACAGTTTTGGGCAGTCACCCCTCCACTTT
NA	TRBV18	TRBJ2-7	NA	CASSPDGQSSYEQYF	TGTGCCAGCTCACCTGACGGTCAGAGCTCCTACGAGCAGTACTTC
NA	TRBV6-6	TRBJ2-1	NA	CASTRGGNEQFF	TGTGCCAGCACACGCGGCGGTAATGAGCAGTTCTTC
TRBD1	TRBV9	TRBJ2-2	NA	CASSVAFGQGVIAGELFF	TGTGCCAGCAGCGTAGCTTTCGGACAGGGGGTAATCGCCGGGGAGCTGTTTTTT
NA	TRBV5-1	TRBJ2-3	NA	CASSFVAGMADTQYF	TGCGCCAGCAGCTTTGTGGCAGGGATGGCAGATACGCAGTATTTT
TRBD2	TRBV5-1	TRBJ2-1	NA	CASRDGGAAEQFF	TGCGCCAGCAGGGACGGGGGGGCCGCTGAGCAGTTCTTC
TRBD1	TRBV5-1	TRBJ2-7	few	CASSLLSGQVSYEQYF	TGCGCCAGCAGCTTGTTATCGGGACAGGTCTCCTACGAGCAGTACTTC
TRBD2	TRBV6-6	TRBJ2-1	NA	CASSPSGAGGLSEQFF	TGTGCCAGCAGCCCCTCGGGAGCGGGGGGCCTTAGTGAGCAGTTCTTC
NA	TRBV7-2	TRBJ1-4	NA	CASSLAAPATNEKLFF	TGTGCCAGCAGCTTAGCAGCCCCTGCAACTAATGAAAAACTGTTTTTT
NA	TRBV27	TRBJ1-6	NA	CASSSLGGGNSPLHF	TGTGCCAGCAGTTCCTTGGGGGGTGGGAATTCACCCCTCCACTTT
TRBD1	TRBV7-9	TRBJ1-5	few	CASSSGTGEAYSNQPQHF	TGTGCCAGCAGCTCCGGGACAGGGGAGGCTTATAGCAATCAGCCCCAGCATTTT
NA	TRBV18	TRBJ1-5	NA	CASSPRGTVDISNQPQHF	TGTGCCAGCTCACCTCGCGGGACCGTGGACATTAGCAATCAGCCCCAGCATTTT
TRBD1	TRBV7-8	TRBJ1-5	NA	CASSSGTEKPQHF	TGTGCCAGCAGCTCGGGGACAGAGAAGCCCCAGCATTTT
NA	TRBV20-1	TRBJ1-5	NA	CSARDGGYQPQHF	TGCAGTGCTAGAGATGGGGGGTATCAGCCCCAGCATTTT
NA	TRBV4-3	TRBJ2-5	many	CASSQGPLETQYF	TGCGCCAGCAGCCAGGGACCCCTTGAGACCCAGTACTTC
NA	TRBV14	TRBJ2-3	many	CASSQRNRAGGDTQYF	TGTGCCAGCAGCCAACGTAACAGGGCCGGCGGGGATACGCAGTATTTT
NA	TRBV2	TRBJ1-2	NA	CASSDTVLTFYGYTF	TGTGCCAGCAGTGATACAGTTCTTACCTTCTATGGCTACACCTTC
NA	TRBV10-3	TRBJ2-7	NA	CAISEYGRTYEQYF	TGTGCCATCAGTGAGTATGGCAGAACCTACGAGCAGTACTTC
NA	TRBV20-1	TRBJ2-7	NA	CSARPPSESEQYF	TGCAGTGCTAGACCCCCTAGCGAGTCCGAGCAGTACTTC
NA	TRBV6-2/TRBV6-3	TRBJ2-3	NA	CASSYRSGASTDTQYF	TGTGCCAGCAGTTACCGTTCAGGGGCAAGCACAGATACGCAGTATTTT
NA	TRBV3-1	TRBJ1-6	NA	CASSPRGGENSPLHF	TGTGCCAGCAGCCCGAGAGGCGGGGAGAATTCACCCCTCCACTTT
TRBD2	TRBV7-2	TRBJ2-3	NA	CASSTRAGGVPSTDTQYF	TGTGCCAGCAGCACCAGAGCGGGGGGCGTCCCTAGCACAGATACGCAGTATTTT
NA	TRBV20-1	TRBJ2-5	once	CSATGQSTYQETQYF	TGCAGTGCTACCGGCCAATCCACGTACCAAGAGACCCAGTACTTC
NA	TRBV28	TRBJ2-7	NA	CASSLWEGEEAQYF	TGTGCCAGCAGTTTATGGGAAGGAGAAGAGGCCCAGTACTTC
TRBD1	TRBV3-1	TRBJ1-4	NA	CASSQAQGGAFNEKLFF	TGTGCCAGCAGCCAAGCCCAGGGGGGCGCGTTTAATGAAAAACTGTTTTTT
NA	TRBV12-5	TRBJ2-5	NA	CASGLGLARETQYF	TGTGCTAGTGGTCTTGGGCTAGCGCGAGAGACCCAGTACTTC
NA	TRBV7-2	TRBJ2-3	few	CASSLDRLDTQYF	TGTGCCAGCAGCCTAGACAGACTAGATACGCAGTATTTT
TRBD1	TRBV20-1	TRBJ2-1	NA	CSAKGTGEAGEQFF	TGCAGTGCGAAAGGGACAGGGGAAGCGGGTGAGCAGTTCTTC
TRBD2	TRBV3-1	TRBJ2-1	NA	CASTHGLADSEQFF	TGTGCCAGCACCCACGGACTAGCGGACAGTGAGCAGTTCTTC
NA	TRBV7-7	TRBJ2-1	NA	CASSLGAGLYNEQFF	TGTGCTAGCAGCTTAGGGGCAGGCCTCTACAATGAGCAGTTCTTC